This T cell receptor (beta chain) is from a study of T cell responses to AZD1222 COVID-19 vaccine (dated by TCRdb to 2020 to 2023). With respect to the entire study: A total of 233 trial participants underwent TCR sequencing, of whom around 200 received two doses of AZD1222 and approximately 25 received two doses of the MenACWY control vaccine. Trial participants were enrolled by age into subgroups of 18-55, 56-69 and 70-plus years, and 148, 28 and 57 TCR-sequenced participants, respectively, were included in these subgroups. Here is what the overall study found, with its caveats: After two AZD1222 doses, both the breadth and the depth of spike-specific TCRs were significantly higher than at day 0 and than in MenACWY recipients. Reportedly, close to half of the unique spike-specific TCRs recognized epitopes lying outside the regions that are mutated in the B.1.351 and B.1.1.7 variants. Because no day 14 peak-response samples were available, the repertoires could be characterized only after the peak T cell response. The vaccine-associated CD4 TCRs covered the entire spike protein, and the dominant responses fell in regions 160-218 and 743-854. Conclusions about previously exposed vaccinees are limited, since just 5 to 7 AZD1222 recipients were seropositive for SARS-CoV-2 at baseline. The 56-69-year group was small, and its depth increase did not reach significance, likely because of low power. Most participants were white British and females outnumbered males, and the authors suggested that clonal diversity may have been underestimated.

In the paper's terms, the time point label means: about 28 days (+/-7) after the second vaccine dose. AZD1222 recipients with second doses at about 4 weeks or about 12 weeks were pooled, because spike-specific TCR depth and breadth did not differ between schedules. The vaccinee samples were drawn from two UK trials, COV001 and COV002, one of which was a single-blind randomized controlled phase 2/3 trial testing AZD1222 (ChAdOx1 nCoV-19) in healthy adults. Trial participant PBMC samples were collected at day 0 and day 28 after the second dose for TCRbeta chain sequencing. Worth noting for this clone: Its antigen has not been determined. Base qualities are not at hand, and no much larger clone is one base apart.

CDR1 SGHTS and CDR2 YDEGEE were looked up in the germline V gene. Cut back by 4 bases and 5 bases, the V and J ends lie 13 bases apart. From the cysteine up to the phenylalanine, the CDR3 has a length of 14 residues. The only DNA kept is the CDR3, 42 bases in frame from the first base. The CDR3 regions of human TCRbeta chains were analyzed by immunosequencing. Per the authors' processing: Repertoire TCRs were checked for matches against a reference library of SARS-CoV-2-specific TCRs that had been generated using the MIRA antigen-specificity platform. Breadth was defined as the fraction of unique TCRs that were SARS-CoV-2-associated, and depth was defined as the fraction of total T cells that were SARS-CoV-2-associated. Using the MIRA data, each spike-specific TCR was mapped to the spike region that the TCR reacts to and placed in a CD4 or CD8 class. Log10-transformed breadth and depth values were compared by one-way ANOVA with Sidak's multiple comparisons tests. Sourced from immuneACCESS, this table was stored by TCRdb with only in-frame sequences that have V and J called. A share of the clones is absent; for the studies checked, an unresolved V gene accounts for under half, and the remainder has no known explanation. The V and J calls and clone size are taken from that table; D and trimming were inferred from the DNA. The sample profile shows approximately 67,000 clones; 80% to 90% of them were found once. Around 30% of the sample comes from the top ten.

The chain is made from TRBV5-8 and TRBJ1-5; TRBD1 is perhaps the D gene, given 5 matching bases. The sequenced sample was peripheral blood, obtained 28 days after the second AZD1222 dose. This TCR came from an adult who received the AZD1222 COVID-19 vaccine. The nucleotides are TGTGCCAGCAGCGGGGGGAGAGGGGATCAGCCCCAGCATTTT. Its protein product is CASSGGRGDQPQHF.